The source of this T cell receptor beta chain is a study of CD8+CD57+ T cells in acquired aplastic anemia. Points from the study as a whole: Patient and control CD8+ Simpson's diversity was not significantly different.

The template for TCR beta VDJ and CDR3 sequence profiling was genomic DNA. Each CDR3 protein is one row after TCRdb ran MiXCR on the reads. The data show 250,000 to 300,000 distinct CDR3 sequences, approximately 56% seen once. Concerning this clonotype itself: Its antigen is undetermined.

The CDR3 extends over 15 amino acids. V was cut by 3 bases and J by 2 bases, with 12 bases left in between. The chain is built from TRBV7-1 and TRBJ2-3; D remains ambiguous. TRBV7-1 carries the ORF label, with uncertain function. The sample comprised sorted CD4+, CD8+, or CD8+CD57+ T cells (not recorded which) from PBMCs. This clonotype originated in a human donor with severe aplastic anemia or a healthy control (not recorded which). The CDR3 loop is CASSSIRGTTDTQYF. CDR3 bases: TGTGCCAGCAGCTCTATCAGAGGAACCACAGATACGCAGTATTTT.